One sample yielded the 30 T cell receptor beta chains listed below, sequenced in a study of cytomegalovirus exposure and HLA in healthy donors. PCR amplification relied on 60 Vbeta primers (plus 13 Jbeta primers). Sequenced by immunoSEQ multiplex PCR; TCRdb stores in-frame clones only, minus some. This sample has about 95,000 clones, with about 73% found just once. Sequencing was performed on PBMCs. The source of these receptors is a woman aged 50 to 65 in good health and CMV-seropositive.

This clone has a single count. This rearrangement joins TRBV5-1 to TRBJ1-5; 10 positions match TRBD1. Per germline, CDR1 SGHRS and CDR2 YFSETQ. J gave up 1 base and V 0 bases, and 7 bases lay outside the gene matches. The CDR3 covers 18 residues. The CDR3 DNA follows: TGCGCCAGCAGCTTGGTGAGGGACAGGGGAACGAGCAATCAGCCCCAGCATTTT. Translated, it gives CASSLVRDRGTSNQPQHF.

This clone was observed a handful of times. This chain connects TRBV30 to TRBJ1-1, with unresolved D. With 5 bases removed from V and 1 base from J, the gap between germline ends came to 8 bases. The CDR3 runs 12 residues. CDR1 and CDR2 from the germline V gene are GTSNPN and SVGIG (reference sequence). CDR3 sequence reads: CAWGRENTEAFF. In nucleotides, the CDR3 is TGTGCCTGGGGACGGGAGAACACTGAAGCTTTCTTT.

The chain employs TRBV7-2 and TRBJ2-5; 8 nucleotides agree with TRBD2. Unmatched junction bases numbered 7, after V lost 5 bases and J lost 2 bases. Germline loops: CDR1 SGHTA, CDR2 FQGNSA. The CDR3 spans 15 residues. CDR3 in amino acids: CASSRGGTAQETQYF. The CDR3 bases are TGTGCCAGCAGCCGGGGGGGTACAGCTCAAGAGACCCAGTACTTC.

The CDR3 DNA sequence: TGTGCCAGCAGCTTAGGGCTTAGCGGGAGGGCCCATGAGCAGTTCTTC. Translating gives CASSLGLSGRAHEQFF. The chain recombines TRBV7-8 with TRBJ2-1; 11 bases line up with TRBD2. The CDR3 is 16 amino acids. Germline V gene lookup returns CDR1 SGHVS and CDR2 FQNEAQ. Germline trimming cut 1 base from V and 8 bases from J; bases unmatched to any gene: 7. The full variable domain, in which reference TRBV7-8 and TRBJ2-1 provide the parts outside the CDR3, is GAGVSQSPRYKVAKRGQDVALRCDPISGHVSLFWYQQALGQGPEFLTYFQNEAQLDKSGLPSDRFFAERPEGSVSTLKIQRTQQEDSAVYLCASSLGLSGRAHEQFFGPGTRLTVL.

The CDR3 spells CATSRLIPGQGTGELFF. The CDR3 nucleotides are TGTGCCACCAGCAGATTAATACCGGGACAGGGGACCGGGGAGCTGTTTTTT. This chain uses TRBV15 with TRBJ2-2; 10 nucleotides agree with TRBD1. Per the germline V gene, CDR1 is LNHNV and CDR2 is YYDKDF (reference sequence). Trimming took 2 bases from V and 5 from J; bases not matched to a gene: 8. The CDR3 length is 17 residues. Combining the CDR3 with reference TRBV15 and TRBJ2-2 gives the whole variable domain DAMVIQNPRYQVTQFGKPVTLSCSQTLNHNVMYWYQQKSSQAPKLLFHYYDKDFNNEADTPDNFQSRRPNTSFCFLDIRSPGLGDTAMYLCATSRLIPGQGTGELFFGEGSRLTVL.

In this sample, this clone turned up once. Additional DNA sequences in this sample encode the identical CDR3. This chain connects TRBV9 to TRBJ2-3, with 7 bases matching TRBD2. The germline gives CDR1 SGDLS, CDR2 YYNGEE. V lost 1 base, J lost 3 bases, and 2 bases stayed unmatched. The CDR3 covers 14 residues. This chain's CDR3 is CASSVWGGTDTQYF. The CDR3 coding sequence is TGTGCCAGCAGCGTATGGGGGGGGACAGATACGCAGTATTTT. The whole variable domain, filled in from reference TRBV9 and TRBJ2-3, reads DSGVTQTPKHLITATGQRVTLRCSPRSGDLSVYWYQQSLDQGLQFLIQYYNGEERAKGNILERFSAQQFPDLHSELNLSSLELGDSALYFCASSVWGGTDTQYFGPGTRLTVL.

V and J are TRBV29-1 and TRBJ2-7, with 7 bases lining up with TRBD1. Germline CDR1 is SQVTM and CDR2 is ANQGSEA. This CDR3 has 15 amino acids. Trimming at V came to 0 bases and at J to 0 bases, leaving 5 bases not matched to a gene. The CDR3 loop reads CSVEERGQTSYEQYF. The CDR3 DNA follows: TGCAGCGTTGAAGAAAGGGGACAGACCTCCTACGAGCAGTACTTC.

V and J are TRBV19 and TRBJ2-7, with D possibly TRBD1 on 6 matching bases. Germline-derived CDR1 and CDR2 are LNHDA and SQIVND (reference sequence). Deletions cut 1 base from V and 4 bases from J, with 8 bases between. There are 13 residues in the CDR3. CDR3: CASSIGGQYEQYF. CDR3 DNA: TGTGCCAGTAGTATAGGAGGACAGTACGAGCAGTACTTC.

The J gene is TRBJ2-5, the V gene TRBV5-1; 10 bases line up with TRBD2. Per germline, CDR1 SGHRS and CDR2 YFSETQ. This CDR3 contains 14 residues. J gave up 4 bases and V 3 bases, and 3 bases lay outside the gene matches. CDR3 sequence: CASSSTSGRETQYF. The CDR3 DNA reads as TGCGCCAGCAGCTCGACTAGCGGGCGAGAGACCCAGTACTTC.

The V gene is TRBV28, the J gene TRBJ1-5; 8 bases are a match to TRBD1. Germline V gene data show CDR1 as MDHEN and CDR2 as SYDVKM. V was pared by 2 bases and J by 1 base, with 1 base of the junction left unmatched. This CDR3 is built from 15 residues. The CDR3 is CASSLRTGSNQPQHF. DNA for the CDR3: TGTGCCAGCAGTTTAAGGACAGGGAGCAATCAGCCCCAGCATTTT.

This clone turned up a few times. The rearrangement joins TRBV10-3 to TRBJ1-1, with 8 bases fitting TRBD1. The V and J ends lost 3 bases and 11 bases, in that order; junction bases with no gene match: 11. Germline V gene lookup returns CDR1 ENHRY and CDR2 SYGVKD. This CDR3 region has 14 residues. The CDR3 DNA follows: TGTGCCATCAGTGACTCCGCGGCAGGGGGCGCCGCTTTCTTT. Protein: CAISDSAAGGAAFF.

The V call is TRBV6-1, the J call TRBJ2-7, with D perhaps TRBD1 (5 bases). This CDR3 is 12 amino acids long. Germline V gene data show CDR1 as MNHNS and CDR2 as SASEGT. Trimming pared 3 bases from V and 7 bases from J, leaving 10 bases between. The CDR3 protein is CASSEWGEEQYF. The CDR3 nucleotides are TGTGCCAGCAGTGAGTGGGGCGAAGAGCAGTACTTC.

The V gene is TRBV7-2, the J gene TRBJ2-5; the D gene is possibly TRBD2 (5 bases). V shed 1 base and J shed 2 bases, with 8 bases lying between them. This CDR3 is 14 amino acids long. Germline V gene sequence: CDR1 SGHTA, CDR2 FQGNSA. Written as DNA, the CDR3 is TGTGCCAGCAGCTTAGATCCGGGACAAGAGACCCAGTACTTC. This sequence encodes CASSLDPGQETQYF.

This rearrangement joins TRBV21-1 to TRBJ2-7; the DNA was not used to check the table's D call, TRBD1. TRBV21-1 is marked as a pseudogene. This CDR3 has 15 amino acids. CDR3 sequence (DNA): TGTGCCAGCAGCAAAGGCTACAGGCTCGTGAACGAGCAGTACTTC. This translates into CASSKGYRLVNEQYF.

The gene calls are TRBV18 and TRBJ1-2; D not certain. Germline V CDR1 and CDR2: KGHSH, LQKENI. Trimming removed 5 bases at V and 4 bases at J, with 8 bases between. This CDR3 contains 12 residues. CDR3: CASSEESYGYTF. As DNA, the CDR3 is TGTGCCAGCTCAGAGGAGAGCTATGGCTACACCTTC.

The chain recombines TRBV7-2 with TRBJ2-5; D may be TRBD2 (6 bases). Germline V gene lookup returns CDR1 SGHTA and CDR2 FQGNSA. The CDR3 runs to 15 residues. The V gene lost 2 bases and the J gene lost 5 bases, with 15 bases spanning the gap. This CDR3 reads CASSLSRARGETQYF. CDR3 sequence (DNA): TGTGCCAGCAGCTTATCCCGCGCCCGGGGGGAGACCCAGTACTTC.

This rearrangement joins TRBV7-3 to TRBJ2-1; TRBD2 aligns across 8 bases. With 5 bases clipped from V and 4 bases from J, the junction kept 7 bases outside the gene matches. Germline CDR1 is SGHTA and CDR2 is FQGTGA. CDR3 length: 15 amino acids. CDR3 sequence: CASSRTTSGYNEQFF. The CDR3 coding sequence is TGTGCCAGCAGCCGTACTACTAGCGGTTACAATGAGCAGTTCTTC. The entire variable domain, with the rest obtained from reference TRBV7-3 and TRBJ2-1, is as follows: GAGVSQTPSNKVTEKGKYVELRCDPISGHTALYWYRQSLGQGPEFLIYFQGTGAADDSGLPNDRFFAVRPEGSVSTLKIQRTERGDSAVYLCASSRTTSGYNEQFFGPGTRLTVL.

This clone came up a few times. This chain joins TRBV18 and TRBJ1-3, with 7 bases that match TRBD1. CDR3 length equals 16 residues. Trimming took 4 bases from V and 0 from J; bases not matched to a gene: 6. Germline V gene lookup returns CDR1 KGHSH and CDR2 LQKENI. The CDR3 spells CASSLADRVSGNTIYF. DNA for the CDR3: TGTGCCAGCTCACTAGCTGACAGGGTCTCTGGAAACACCATATATTTT.

Only one count was recorded for this clone. The chain recombines TRBV28 with TRBJ2-5; 16 nucleotides line up with TRBD2. This CDR3 has 15 amino acids. Germline V gene sequence: CDR1 MDHEN, CDR2 SYDVKM. V was pared by 4 bases and J by 5 bases, with 1 base of the junction left unmatched. Here the CDR3 reads CASSSGLAGGETQYF. DNA for the CDR3: TGTGCCAGCAGTTCGGGACTAGCGGGGGGGGAGACCCAGTACTTC. Supplemented by reference TRBV28 and TRBJ2-5, the full variable domain reads DVKVTQSSRYLVKRTGEKVFLECVQDMDHENMFWYRQDPGLGLRLIYFSYDVKMKEKGDIPEGYSVSREKKERFSLILESASTNQTSMYLCASSSGLAGGETQYFGPGTRLLVL.

The chain recombines TRBV7-6 with TRBJ2-5; 7 bases are a match to TRBD1. The V and J ends lost 5 bases and 4 bases, in that order; junction bases with no gene match: 7. Germline CDR1 and CDR2: SGHVS and FNYEAQ. This CDR3 is 14 amino acids long. CDR3 DNA sequence: TGTGCCAGCAGCCGACCATCAGGGGGAGAGACCCAGTACTTC. It translates to CASSRPSGGETQYF.

The chain employs TRBV7-9 and TRBJ1-6, with D unclear. The CDR3 runs 14 residues. Trimming shortened V by 5 bases and J by 9 bases, and 14 bases separated the two germline ends. CDR1 is SEHNR and CDR2 is FQNEAQ in the germline V gene (reference sequence). The DNA of the CDR3 is TGTGCCAGCAGCCCCGGAGGCGAGGTTTCACCCCTCCACTTT. Residues: CASSPGGEVSPLHF.

This clone was observed a few times. This rearrangement joins TRBV28 to TRBJ2-6, with 8 positions matching TRBD1. Losses at the gene ends were 10 bases for V and 1 base for J; bases not matched to a gene: 9. Germline values: CDR1 MDHEN, CDR2 SYDVKM. This CDR3 is built from 16 residues. The chain's CDR3 is CATSGGVVSGANVLTF. In DNA form, the CDR3 reads TGTGCCACCTCAGGGGGCGTAGTATCTGGGGCCAACGTCCTGACTTTC. Looking up the rest from reference TRBV28 and TRBJ2-6 gives the full variable domain: DVKVTQSSRYLVKRTGEKVFLECVQDMDHENMFWYRQDPGLGLRLIYFSYDVKMKEKGDIPEGYSVSREKKERFSLILESASTNQTSMYLCATSGGVVSGANVLTFGAGSRLTVL.

This clone has only a few counts. The chain links TRBV19 to TRBJ2-4; no definite D call. The germline V gene encodes CDR1 LNHDA and CDR2 SQIVND (reference sequence). The V end was cut by 7 bases, the J end by 0 bases, with 16 bases between. CDR3 length: 16 residues. The CDR3 DNA follows: TGTGCCAGTACCTCAACACTTCCAGGAGCCAAAAACATTCAGTACTTC. Its protein is CASTSTLPGAKNIQYF.

The chain couples TRBV7-3 to TRBJ2-2; D not certain. The V gene's germline CDR1 is SGHTA and CDR2 FQGTGA. The CDR3 loop spans 18 amino acids. With 0 bases removed from V and 3 bases from J, the gap between germline ends came to 17 bases. This chain's CDR3 is CASSLTPLGGEYTGELFF. Here the CDR3 DNA reads TGTGCCAGCAGCTTAACCCCCCTAGGCGGAGAGTACACCGGGGAGCTGTTTTTT.

This clone was seen only a few times. The chain uses TRBV7-2 and TRBJ1-1; 8 bases line up with TRBD1. The CDR3 contains 16 residues. Germline CDR1 SGHTA, CDR2 FQGNSA. Germline trimming cut 1 base from V and 12 bases from J; bases unmatched to any gene: 16. The DNA of the CDR3 is TGTGCCAGCAGCTTAGAGAGGGACAGGTCAAAAGCCGGGACTTTCTTT. Amino acids: CASSLERDRSKAGTFF.

The chain carries TRBV28 and TRBJ2-4, with 7 bases lining up with TRBD2. The V segment lost 10 bases and the J segment 6 bases; nucleotides outside the gene matches: 18. The CDR3 runs 16 residues. Germline assignment: CDR1 MDHEN and CDR2 SYDVKM. DNA of the CDR3: TGTGCCATAAGCCCGTCGGGGGGTAGGGGCGGAAACATTCAGTACTTC. Amino acids: CAISPSGGRGGNIQYF.

V and J are TRBV23-1 and TRBJ2-5; 14 bases are a match to TRBD2. TRBV23-1 has ORF status, its function being uncertain. After removal of 6 bases from V and 5 bases from J, the junction contained 5 bases not matched to a gene. The CDR3 loop spans 15 amino acids. CDR3 nucleotides: TGCGCCAGCAGCTCGGGACTAGCGGGAGTCGAGACCCAGTACTTC. This sequence encodes CASSSGLAGVETQYF.

The rearrangement uses TRBV6-5 and TRBJ2-7; 9 bases are a match to TRBD2. With V trimmed by 5 bases and J by 4 bases, 3 bases remained unmatched. The length of the CDR3 is 13 residues. Germline V gene data show CDR1 as MNHEY and CDR2 as SVGAGI. CDR3 region: CASSPLAGYEQYF. The DNA of the CDR3 is TGTGCCAGCAGTCCCCTAGCGGGGTACGAGCAGTACTTC.

The chain joins TRBV5-1 to TRBJ2-2; 11 bases line up with TRBD1. From germline, CDR1 is SGHRS and CDR2 YFSETQ. J was trimmed by 5 bases and V by 2 bases; bases with no gene match: 2. The CDR3 is 15 residues long. Written as DNA, the CDR3 is TGCGCCAGCAGCTTTGGGACAGGGGGTACCGGGGAGCTGTTTTTT. It translates to CASSFGTGGTGELFF.

The chain is built from TRBV5-1 and TRBJ2-5; possibly TRBD2 for D (6 bases). The better agreement between TRBJ2-7 and the DNA end casts doubt on the J call. Germline V gene lookup returns CDR1 SGHRS and CDR2 YFSETQ. The CDR3 sequence is 16 residues long. The CDR3 spells CASSLAPGELGYEQYF. The CDR3 region has the DNA TGCGCCAGCAGCTTGGCCCCGGGGGAGTTGGGGTACGAGCAGTACTTC.